The T cell receptor (beta chain) under discussion was sequenced for a study of blood T cells in healthy people across ages. The authors ran a second PCR of about 7 to 11 cycles using a sample-barcoded 5' primer and a J-beta primer mix. TCRdb reanalysed the 5' RACE reads using MiXCR and keeps one entry per CDR3 protein. This table holds about 680,000 distinct CDR3 sequences, around 49% found once. Germline V gene lookup returns CDR1 MNHEY and CDR2 SVGEGT. The CDR3 extends over 18 amino acids. Trimming at V came to 0 bases and at J to 0 bases, leaving 8 bases not matched to a gene. The sample providers were healthy Caucasian people from Russia, aged about 6 to 100.

This rearrangement joins TRBV6-2 or TRBV6-3 to TRBJ2-7; TRBD2 aligns across 10 bases. This clonotype was sampled from a woman in her sixties in good health. The source material was blood. CDR3 protein: CASSYSGLAERSSYEQYF. In nucleotides, the CDR3 is TGTGCCAGCAGTTACTCCGGACTAGCGGAAAGGAGCTCCTACGAGCAGTACTTC.